The source of this TCR beta chain is a study of T cell responses to AZD1222 COVID-19 vaccine. TCRdb keeps only in-frame clones here, not all; method: immunoSEQ multiplex PCR. Here the sample spans about 160,000 clones, over 75% being singletons. Study findings and constraints: Spike-spanning, vaccine-associated CD4 TCRs were dominant at 160-218 and 743-854.

The CDR3 runs 15 residues. V was clipped by 5 bases and J by 4 bases; unmatched bases: 5. Germline V lookup: CDR1 LNHDA, CDR2 SQIVND (reference sequence). A note on this clone: Its antigen is not known.

This sample comprised peripheral blood, obtained 28 days after the second AZD1222 dose. The V gene is TRBV19, the J gene TRBJ1-6, with TRBD1 matching 7 bases. The sequence came from an adult who received the AZD1222 COVID-19 vaccine. The CDR3 nucleotides read TGTGCCAGTAGTTCCGGGACAGATTATAATTCACCCCTCCACTTT. This sequence encodes CASSSGTDYNSPLHF.